This T cell receptor beta chain was sequenced during a study of beta chain features in type 1 diabetes. Across the whole study: Sorted cells examined across all samples numbered 107,917,701.

Study-wide results and limits: Whether HLA type influences TCRB rearrangement remained unresolved here. Type 1 diabetes patients had TCRB CDR3s that were shorter (moderately but significantly so) in all four CD4+ subsets. Shorter templates may be favored by PCR, equally so in patients and controls.

This CDR3 contains 15 residues. As concerns this clone: Its antigen remains unidentified.

The study reverse transcribed the entire isolated RNA, so it sequenced expressed TCRB transcripts. Only in-frame clones appear in the TCRdb table, and some are missing; sequencing was by immunoSEQ multiplex PCR. The table lists about 170,000 clones, approximately 8.4% of them singletons. It was via CD45RO/CCR7/CD25/CD127/CD95/CD27 that CD4+ naive, central memory, regulatory and stem cell-like memory cells were sorted. The receptor was isolated from a man aged 18 to 29 with type 1 diabetes. This chain links TRBV12-2 with TRBJ1-5; the table's D call TRBD1 went unverified against the DNA. TRBV12-2 is described as a pseudogene. Sequencing was done on a sample of central memory CD4+ T cells from blood. The CDR3 protein is CASRLEGWWTWPQHF. As DNA, the CDR3 is TGTGCAAGTCGCTTAGAAGGGTGGTGGACATGGCCCCAGCATTTT.